The 17 T cell receptor beta chains in this list originate from one sample, sequenced in a study of neurological immune-mediated disorders. TCRdb used MiXCR to reprocess the 5' RACE reads, holding one entry per CDR3 protein. The sample includes around 60,000 distinct CDR3 sequences, roughly 3.5% of them seen just once. The sample comprised PBMCs. Receptors originate from a woman in her fifties or sixties with multiple sclerosis.

This clonotype showed up many times. This chain joins TRBV7-3 and TRBJ1-1; D is possibly TRBD1 (5 bases). V lost 5 bases, J lost 1 base, and 20 bases lay in between. Per germline, CDR1 SGHTA and CDR2 FQGTGA. This CDR3 is built from 17 residues. The CDR3 DNA reads TGTGCCAGCAGCCCTCAGGGAGGGCATATGCGGAACACTGAAGCTTTCTTT. It codes for CASSPQGGHMRNTEAFF.

This clonotype is labeled medium-sized. The genes are TRBV7-8 and TRBJ2-3; D might be TRBD1 (5 bases). The V end was cut by 4 bases, the J end by 0 bases, with 20 bases between. This CDR3 region has 18 residues. Germline V lookup: CDR1 SGHVS, CDR2 FQNEAQ. CDR3 nucleotides: TGTGCCAGCAGCTGGTTTAGACAGTCGACCACTAGCACAGATACGCAGTATTTT. Its translation: CASSWFRQSTTSTDTQYF.

This clonotype was picked up many times. The rearrangement uses TRBV5-1 and TRBJ2-7; D tentatively reads TRBD1 or TRBD2 (6 bases each). This CDR3 has 14 amino acids. In germline, CDR1 is SGHRS, CDR2 YFSETQ. Between the trimmed V and J ends, which lost 2 bases and 10 bases, there was a span of 19 bases. CDR3 sequence (DNA): TGCGCCAGCAGCTTAGGCGGGACACGGACCAAACAGTACTTC. It is translated as CASSLGGTRTKQYF.

In this sample, this clonotype turned up many times. The rearrangement uses TRBV5-1 and TRBJ1-1, with D hard to call. V was clipped by 4 bases and J by 0 bases, with 7 bases between them. Germline CDR1 SGHRS, CDR2 YFSETQ. CDR3 length: 13 residues. The CDR3 region is CASSAELNTEAFF. In nucleotides, the CDR3 is TGCGCCAGCAGCGCGGAGCTGAACACTGAAGCTTTCTTT. The full variable domain, completed using reference TRBV5-1 and TRBJ1-1, is KAGVTQTPRYLIKTRGQQVTLSCSPISGHRSVSWYQQTPGQGLQFLFEYFSETQRNKGNFPGRFSGRQFSNSRSEMNVSTLELGDSALYLCASSAELNTEAFFGQGTRLTVV.

This clonotype was recorded at least ten times. The chain joins TRBV5-1 to TRBJ2-5; D might be TRBD2 (5 bases). Germline-derived CDR1 and CDR2 are SGHRS and YFSETQ. The CDR3 runs 13 residues. V was pared by 6 bases and J by 5 bases, with 14 bases between. Written as DNA, the CDR3 is TGCGCCAGCACTGTTGACCCGGGGGAGACCCAGTACTTC. This sequence encodes CASTVDPGETQYF.

In its sample, this clonotype was seen a few times. Lacking the conserved final phenylalanine or tryptophan, this CDR3 likely reflects a read error. This chain joins TRBV20-1 and TRBJ2-3; 9 nucleotides align to TRBD1. Germline trimming cut 0 bases from V and 5 bases from J; bases unmatched to any gene: 3. CDR3 size: 14 residues. Germline CDR1 is DFQATT and CDR2 is SNEGSKA (reference sequence). CDR3 in DNA: TGCAGTGCTAGAGATCACAGGGGGCAAGATACGCAGTATAAT. The encoded protein is CSARDHRGQDTQYN.

This clonotype was found many times. The chain uses TRBV10-3 and TRBJ2-4; TRBD2 might be the D (5 bases). This CDR3 comprises 13 residues. In germline, CDR1 is ENHRY, CDR2 SYGVKD. Trimming stripped 10 bases from V and 8 bases from J, with 18 bases between. The CDR3 sequence is CATQNMAGDIQYF. CDR3 DNA sequence: TGTGCCACCCAGAATATGGCCGGGGACATTCAGTACTTC.

There are many counts of this clonotype. The genes are TRBV9 and TRBJ2-1; TRBD2 is a possible D gene (5 bases). Germline CDR1 is SGDLS and CDR2 is YYNGEE. The CDR3 is made up of 14 amino acids. Deletions cut 0 bases from V and 4 bases from J, with 8 bases between. The CDR3 protein is CASSVASGYNEQFF. CDR3 coding DNA: TGTGCCAGCAGCGTAGCGAGCGGTTACAATGAGCAGTTCTTC.

This clonotype was observed at least ten times. The rearrangement uses TRBV20-1 and TRBJ1-2; 11 bases line up with TRBD1. This CDR3 has 13 residues. V was pared by 8 bases and J by 6 bases, with 8 bases of the junction left unmatched. Germline lookup yields CDR1 DFQATT and CDR2 SNEGSKA (reference sequence). DNA of the CDR3: TGCAGTACCGACCGGGGACAGGGGGATGGCTACACCTTC. It codes for CSTDRGQGDGYTF.

The sample holds many counts of this clonotype. The J gene is TRBJ2-2, the V gene TRBV20-1; TRBD1 aligns across 8 bases. The V gene's germline CDR1 is DFQATT and CDR2 SNEGSKA (reference sequence). There are 16 residues in the CDR3. After removal of 0 bases from V and 4 bases from J, the junction contained 7 bases not matched to a gene. The CDR3 coding sequence is TGCAGTGCTAGAGATCTCAGGGGGCGCGGCACCGGGGAGCTGTTTTTT. This sequence encodes CSARDLRGRGTGELFF.

This clonotype was observed at least ten times. This chain's CDR3 is CASSLSGSDTQYF. CDR3 DNA sequence: TGTGCCAGCAGTTTATCCGGGTCAGATACGCAGTATTTT. The chain uses TRBV12-3 or TRBV12-4 and TRBJ2-3; D is unclear. Trimming removed 2 bases at V and 4 bases at J, with 7 bases between. This CDR3 is 13 amino acids long.

This clonotype appeared many times. The chain has TRBV7-2 and TRBJ2-1; D remains ambiguous. Trimming removed 2 bases at V and 1 base at J, with 9 bases between. CDR1 is SGHTA, CDR2 FQGNSA, per germline. The CDR3 runs to 15 residues. The CDR3 spells CASSLWVRSYNEQFF. In DNA, the CDR3 is TGTGCCAGCAGCTTATGGGTTAGGTCCTACAATGAGCAGTTCTTC. Variable domain in full (rest from reference TRBV7-2 and TRBJ2-1): GAGVSQSPSNKVTEKGKDVELRCDPISGHTALYWYRQSLGQGLEFLIYFQGNSAPDKSGLPSDRFSAERTGGSVSTLTIQRTQQEDSAVYLCASSLWVRSYNEQFFGPGTRLTVL.

This clonotype was observed at least ten times. The chain's CDR3 is CASSSSTGGVYSPLHF. CDR3 nucleotide sequence: TGTGCCAGCAGCTCTTCAACAGGGGGCGTGTATTCACCCCTCCACTTT. The V gene is TRBV7-9, the J gene TRBJ1-6; 9 nucleotides match TRBD1. Unmatched junction bases numbered 9, after V lost 4 bases and J lost 8 bases. Germline CDR1 and CDR2: SEHNR and FQNEAQ (reference sequence). The CDR3 covers 16 residues.

This clonotype came up many times. The chain carries TRBV5-6 and TRBJ1-5; the D is unclear. The CDR3 runs 14 residues. CDR1 SGHDT and CDR2 YYEEEE come from the germline V gene. Trimming removed 0 bases from V and 5 bases from J, with 9 bases in between. The CDR3: CASSLGWMDQPQHF. The DNA of the CDR3 is TGTGCCAGCAGCTTGGGGTGGATGGATCAGCCCCAGCATTTT.

This clonotype was observed at least ten times. This chain links TRBV7-2 with TRBJ1-2, with D perhaps TRBD1 (5 bases). CDR3 length: 13 residues. Germline assignment: CDR1 SGHTA and CDR2 FQGNSA. The germline V and J ends were trimmed by 5 bases and 8 bases, with 15 bases remaining between them. CDR3 loop: CASSRPGFWGYTF. The CDR3 DNA is TGTGCCAGCAGCCGGCCAGGGTTCTGGGGCTACACCTTC.

This clonotype was recorded many times. This chain joins TRBV20-1 and TRBJ2-7; 7 nucleotides line up with TRBD2. Trimming took 3 bases from V and 1 from J; bases not matched to a gene: 15. There are 17 residues in the CDR3. CDR1 is DFQATT and CDR2 is SNEGSKA in the germline V gene (reference sequence). The CDR3 bases are TGCAGTGCTAGGGATCGACTAGCCACCCCGCGGTCCTACGAGCAGTACTTC. Its translation: CSARDRLATPRSYEQYF.

This clonotype was recorded at least ten times. The rearrangement joins TRBV18 to TRBJ2-2; 7 bases line up with TRBD2. V shed 5 bases and J 5 bases; nucleotides not matched to a gene: 8. The CDR3 spans 15 residues. Germline V gene data show CDR1 as KGHSH and CDR2 as LQKENI. The CDR3 sequence is CASSTGTTRTGELFF. As DNA, the CDR3 is TGTGCCAGCTCAACTGGGACTACCCGGACCGGGGAGCTGTTTTTT. Drawing the rest from reference TRBV18 and TRBJ2-2, the complete variable domain is NAGVMQNPRHLVRRRGQEARLRCSPMKGHSHVYWYRQLPEEGLKFMVYLQKENIIDESGMPKERFSAEFPKEGPSILRIQQVVRGDSAAYFCASSTGTTRTGELFFGEGSRLTVL.